The next 26 T cell receptor beta chains were all read from a single sample in a study of regulatory T cells in long-lasting Graves disease. HTBI primers from iRepertoire and Arm-PCR of CDR3 regions yielded the TCR beta libraries. TCRdb analysed the multiplex PCR reads with MiXCR anew, one entry per CDR3 protein. The sample yields 450,000 to 650,000 distinct CDR3 sequences, around 15% seen once. The sample's time point: newly diagnosed GD, antithyroid drugs for less than 3 months. The TCR library was made from RNA that had been extracted from PBMCs in TRIzol. The same data also went into a second study, on T cells in Graves' hyperthyroidism and ophthalmopathy.

Sequencing used peripheral blood mononuclear cells (PBMCs), obtained at new diagnosis, from a patient treated with antithyroid drugs. All receptors come from a woman aged 35-65 years with Graves disease.

This clonotype was detected only a few times. The J gene is TRBJ2-2, the V gene TRBV5-1, with 10 bases that match TRBD2. The CDR3 has 18 amino acids. The germline V gene encodes CDR1 SGHRS and CDR2 YFSETQ. Trimming cost V 4 bases and J 2 bases; bases outside gene matches: 11. The CDR3 loop reads CASSPAGGKTFNTGELFF. In nucleotides, the CDR3 is TGCGCCAGCAGCCCAGCGGGGGGGAAAACTTTTAACACCGGGGAGCTGTTTTTT. The full variable domain, completed using reference TRBV5-1 and TRBJ2-2, is KAGVTQTPRYLIKTRGQQVTLSCSPISGHRSVSWYQQTPGQGLQFLFEYFSETQRNKGNFPGRFSGRQFSNSRSEMNVSTLELGDSALYLCASSPAGGKTFNTGELFFGEGSRLTVL.

In its sample, this clonotype was seen many times. The chain is built from TRBV11-2 and TRBJ2-5; 16 bases match TRBD2. From germline, CDR1 is SGHAT and CDR2 FQNNGV. This CDR3 is 15 amino acids long. Germline trimming cut 4 bases from V and 5 bases from J; bases unmatched to any gene: 1. CDR3: CASSSGLAGGETQYF. In DNA, the CDR3 is TGTGCCAGCAGCTCGGGACTAGCGGGGGGGGAGACCCAGTACTTC.

This clonotype has more than one count but fewer than ten. The V and J genes are TRBV10-3 and TRBJ1-1; TRBD1 matches at 7 bases. The CDR3 spans 14 residues. V trimming: 6 bases; J trimming: 5 bases; junction bases outside the gene matches: 9. The germline V gene has CDR1 ENHRY and CDR2 SYGVKD. The CDR3 DNA follows: TGTGCCATCAGGAGACAGGGCGACGGTACTGAAGCTTTCTTT. Its translation is CAIRRQGDGTEAFF.

This clonotype was counted a few times. The chain has TRBV6-5 and TRBJ2-3; D may be TRBD1 (5 bases). V lost 2 bases and J 2 bases, leaving 14 bases between the germline ends. Germline V CDR1 and CDR2: MNHEY, SVGAGI. The CDR3 contains 16 residues. This CDR3 is CASSYVGRAFTDTQYF. CDR3 DNA sequence: TGTGCCAGCAGTTACGTGGGCAGGGCCTTCACAGATACGCAGTATTTT.

The gene calls are TRBV20-1 and TRBJ2-6; D is perhaps TRBD1 (5 bases). Per the germline V gene, CDR1 is DFQATT and CDR2 is SNEGSKA (reference sequence). The ends were cut back, 6 bases at V and 0 bases at J, with 12 bases in the middle. CDR3 length: 15 residues. CDR3 coding DNA: TGCAGTGCGACACAGGTTACCTCTGGGGCCAACGTCCTGACTTTC. This codes for CSATQVTSGANVLTF.

This clonotype was recorded many times. The chain combines TRBV10-3 with TRBJ1-3; the match to TRBD1 covers 8 bases. The CDR3 loop spans 14 amino acids. Germline CDR1 is ENHRY and CDR2 is SYGVKD. V shed 6 bases and J 4 bases; nucleotides not matched to a gene: 5. The CDR3 nucleotides are TGTGCCATCAGCACAGGGGGAGAAGGAAACACCATATATTTT. Its protein product is CAISTGGEGNTIYF.

The V call is TRBV19, the J call TRBJ1-5; 7 positions agree with TRBD1. The CDR3 has 15 amino acids. In germline, CDR1 is LNHDA, CDR2 SQIVND (reference sequence). V lost 10 bases and J lost 0; bases outside the gene matches: 9. CDR3 protein: CATRGQFSSNQPQHF. Written as DNA, the CDR3 is TGTGCCACCCGGGGACAGTTTAGTAGCAATCAGCCCCAGCATTTT.

This clonotype was picked up many times. The chain is built from TRBV10-1 and TRBJ2-1, with 8 bases identical to TRBD2. Trimming at V came to 5 bases and at J to 4 bases, leaving 10 bases not matched to a gene. Germline V gene data show CDR1 as WNHNN and CDR2 as SYGVQD (reference sequence). This CDR3 comprises 16 residues. This CDR3 reads CASSPSAGGGYNEQFF. CDR3 nucleotide sequence: TGCGCCAGCAGTCCCTCGGCGGGCGGGGGGTACAATGAGCAGTTCTTC.

This clonotype was counted at least ten times. The chain joins TRBV20-1 to TRBJ1-2; D possibly corresponds to TRBD1 (5 bases). The CDR3 extends over 12 amino acids. CDR1 and CDR2 from the germline V gene are DFQATT and SNEGSKA (reference sequence). Trimming removed 0 bases at V and 4 bases at J, with 6 bases between. CDR3 sequence reads: CSARDRVYGYTF. The DNA for the CDR3 is TGCAGTGCTAGAGACAGGGTCTATGGCTACACCTTC.

This clonotype came up many times. The chain is built from TRBV28 and TRBJ2-6; 9 bases agree with TRBD1. CDR3 length: 14 residues. CDR1 and CDR2 (germline): MDHEN, SYDVKM. V trimming: 6 bases; J trimming: 5 bases; junction bases outside the gene matches: 2. CDR3 sequence reads: CASRGQGRANVLTF. As DNA, the CDR3 is TGTGCCAGCAGGGGACAGGGAAGGGCCAACGTCCTGACTTTC.

This clonotype was counted a few times. This chain uses TRBV19 with TRBJ1-1, with TRBD1 matching over 9 bases. CDR1 LNHDA and CDR2 SQIVND come from the germline V gene (reference sequence). Trimming cost V 6 bases and J 8 bases; bases outside gene matches: 7. This CDR3 is 13 amino acids long. CDR3 DNA: TGTGCCAGTAGGGGGACAGGGAGGATGGAAGCTTTCTTT. This sequence encodes CASRGTGRMEAFF.

For this clonotype: Given a much more abundant clone one base away, this may be a read error. The chain uses TRBV12-3 or TRBV12-4 and TRBJ1-5; D might be TRBD1 (5 bases). The V end lost 3 bases, the J end lost 3 bases, and 21 bases lay between the germline ends. The CDR3 spans 18 residues. For the CDR3, the DNA is TGTGCCAGCAGTTTGGCGACGGGACGGTCCCTTCCCAATCAGCCCCAGCATTTT. Protein: CASSLATGRSLPNQPQHF.

This clonotype was detected many times. V usage is TRBV7-9 and J usage is TRBJ2-1; possibly TRBD1 for D (6 bases). CDR3 length equals 15 residues. The V end lost 0 bases, the J end lost 4 bases, and 10 bases lay between the germline ends. Germline V gene lookup returns CDR1 SEHNR and CDR2 FQNEAQ (reference sequence). Here the CDR3 DNA reads TGTGCCAGCAGCTTAGCGGGGGCCATATACAATGAGCAGTTCTTC. Translated, it gives CASSLAGAIYNEQFF.

The sample holds many counts of this clonotype. The genes are TRBV7-8 and TRBJ1-6; D gene unclear. The length of the CDR3 is 13 residues. The germline V gene has CDR1 SGHVS and CDR2 FQNEAQ. Trimming took 2 bases from V and 5 from J, leaving 4 bases between them. DNA of the CDR3: TGTGCCAGCAGCTTACAGAATAATTCACCCCTCCACTTT. Encoded protein: CASSLQNNSPLHF.

The rearrangement links TRBV11-2 to TRBJ2-7; possible D gene TRBD1, 6 bases. V was shortened by 4 bases and J by 3 bases, with 16 bases between the two germline ends. This CDR3 comprises 15 residues. CDR1 is SGHAT, CDR2 FQNNGV, per germline. The CDR3 loop is CASSSRGQGRYEQYF. CDR3 bases: TGTGCCAGCAGCTCGCGAGGTCAGGGGCGCTACGAGCAGTACTTC.

This clonotype was observed a few times. Since a much larger clone is just one base distant, this may be a read error. This rearrangement joins TRBV2 to TRBJ2-5; 7 bases are shared with TRBD2. Per the germline V gene, CDR1 is SNHLY and CDR2 is FYNNEI. This CDR3 has 15 residues. V shed 6 bases, J shed 4 bases, and the junction held 11 bases outside the gene matches. The CDR3 loop reads CASRRGGGLGETQYF. In DNA form, the CDR3 reads TGTGCCAGCAGGAGAGGCGGGGGTCTAGGAGAGACCCAGTACTTC.

This clonotype was seen only a few times. The chain links TRBV7-9 to TRBJ1-1; D not resolved. Germline V gives CDR1 SEHNR, CDR2 FQNEAQ (reference sequence). CDR3 length: 15 amino acids. V was pared by 2 bases and J by 0 bases, with 10 bases between. In DNA, the CDR3 is TGTGCCAGCAGCTTACTCATACCCATGAACACTGAAGCTTTCTTT. Residues: CASSLLIPMNTEAFF.

This chain connects TRBV19 to TRBJ1-1; D is ambiguous. Trimming shortened V by 8 bases and J by 6 bases, and 19 bases separated the two germline ends. Per the germline V gene, CDR1 is LNHDA and CDR2 is SQIVND (reference sequence). This CDR3 is 14 amino acids long. The CDR3: CASRKGGESAEAFF. The CDR3 nucleotides read TGTGCCAGTCGGAAGGGTGGCGAAAGCGCTGAAGCTTTCTTT. Based on the CDR3 plus reference TRBV19 and TRBJ1-1, the full variable domain is DGGITQSPKYLFRKEGQNVTLSCEQNLNHDAMYWYRQDPGQGLRLIYYSQIVNDFQKGDIAEGYSVSREKKESFPLTVTSAQKNPTAFYLCASRKGGESAEAFFGQGTRLTVV.

This clonotype was observed a few times. The CDR3 DNA is TGTGCCAGCAGTCCTGATGGCAGGGGGCTTGGTGGCTACACCTTC. As protein: CASSPDGRGLGGYTF. This rearrangement joins TRBV2 to TRBJ1-2; 8 bases align to TRBD1. Per the germline V gene, CDR1 is SNHLY and CDR2 is FYNNEI. This CDR3 spans 15 amino acids. V lost 5 bases, J lost 7 bases, and 12 bases stayed unmatched.

This clonotype appeared many times. This chain joins TRBV29-1 and TRBJ2-1, with D uncertain. This CDR3 spans 12 amino acids. Between the trimmed V and J ends, which lost 0 bases and 3 bases, there was a span of 3 bases. Germline CDR1 is SQVTM and CDR2 is ANQGSEA. CDR3 in amino acids: CSVEDRYNEQFF. In DNA form, the CDR3 reads TGCAGCGTTGAAGACCGCTACAATGAGCAGTTCTTC.

This clonotype came up many times. The chain recombines TRBV20-1 with TRBJ1-3; D gene uncertain. The CDR3 is 14 amino acids. Germline CDR1 and CDR2: DFQATT and SNEGSKA (reference sequence). Trimming cost V 5 bases and J 2 bases, with 13 bases left between them. The CDR3 loop is CSAPNRQAGNTIYF. The CDR3 DNA reads TGCAGTGCTCCTAACCGACAAGCTGGAAACACCATATATTTT.

This chain uses TRBV30 with TRBJ2-7, with TRBD2 matching over 8 bases. With V trimmed by 3 bases and J by 3 bases, 7 bases remained unmatched. CDR1 is GTSNPN, CDR2 SVGIG, per germline (reference sequence). The length of the CDR3 is 14 residues. CDR3 bases: TGTGCCTGGAGCACCTTAGCGGGGTTCTACGAGCAGTACTTC. Protein product: CAWSTLAGFYEQYF.

This clonotype was detected ten times or more. The rearrangement links TRBV12-3 or TRBV12-4 to TRBJ2-7, with 7 positions matching TRBD2. The CDR3 runs 14 residues. V shed 6 bases and J 0 bases; nucleotides not matched to a gene: 5. The CDR3 DNA reads as TGTGCCAGCAGCCCCGGGGGGTCCTCCTACGAGCAGTACTTC. It translates to CASSPGGSSYEQYF.

This clonotype was observed many times. V usage is TRBV6-1 and J usage is TRBJ1-6; unclear D gene. Per germline, CDR1 MNHNS and CDR2 SASEGT. CDR3 length: 15 residues. The V gene lost 7 bases and the J gene lost 7 bases, with 17 bases spanning the gap. The DNA of the CDR3 is TGTGCCAGCACCAAAGACCCATCGAGGAATTCACCCCTCCACTTT. This gives the protein CASTKDPSRNSPLHF.

This clonotype was found a few times. This chain joins TRBV9 and TRBJ2-5, with 7 positions matching TRBD1. The CDR3 length is 14 residues. Germline CDR1 reads SGDLS; CDR2 reads YYNGEE. Germline trimming cut 4 bases from V and 5 bases from J; bases unmatched to any gene: 8. The CDR3 DNA is TGTGCCAGCAGCCGCGGACAGGATATTGAGACCCAGTACTTC. Its protein product is CASSRGQDIETQYF.

This clonotype was observed many times. The gene calls are TRBV3-1 and TRBJ2-2; no clear D. Trimming pared 6 bases from V and 0 bases from J, leaving 8 bases between. This CDR3 region has 14 residues. Germline values: CDR1 LGHDT, CDR2 YNNKEL (reference sequence). CDR3 amino acids: CASSAGPNTGELFF. The CDR3, as DNA: TGTGCCAGCAGTGCAGGTCCGAACACCGGGGAGCTGTTTTTT.